The source of this T cell receptor beta chain is a study of blood T cell repertoires in COVID-19. Overall study context: Some COVID-19 samples were acute and others convalescent; all came from the United States, Italy and Spain. PBMCs, B-cell-depleted T cells, or T cells provided the cDNA or gDNA that made up the material.

This clone was observed a single time. In the authors' workflow: Amplification with reference gene primers provided the estimates of nucleated cell counts. Sequencing was performed with immunoSEQ multiplex PCR; in TCRdb, only in-frame clones are kept and a portion is missing. D and trimming come from the DNA, and the V and J calls and clone size come from that table. The sample lists over 350,000 clones, around 89% occurring once. This CDR3 is built from 15 residues. The V and J ends lost 0 bases and 6 bases respectively, with 9 bases between them. Germline values: CDR1 ENHRY, CDR2 SYGVKD. Input material: peripheral blood. The sequence was obtained from a woman between 25 and 40 years old with acute or convalescent COVID-19. The chain recombines TRBV10-3 with TRBJ1-6; no firm D call. The CDR3 spells CAISESAGFNSPLHF. CDR3 DNA sequence: TGTGCCATCAGTGAGTCTGCGGGTTTTAATTCACCCCTCCACTTT.